This T cell receptor beta chain is from a study of a mutant IDH1 vaccine in newly diagnosed glioma. The CDR3 extends over 14 amino acids. Trimming stripped 0 bases from V and 2 bases from J, with 9 bases between. CDR1 and CDR2 (germline): SGHRS, YFSETQ. Method: immunoSEQ multiplex PCR; TCRdb's copy keeps in-frame clones and lacks some. The sample lists over 55,000 clones, 82% occurring once. Turning to this clone: The antigen remains unidentified.

The time point denotes: week 5, during vaccination. Vaccination comprised doses that each held 300 ug of mutant IDH1 20-mer peptide, plus topical imiquimod. The sequencing here drew on PBMCs, taken from a glioma patient whose treatment included an IDH1 peptide vaccine. The V and J genes are TRBV5-1 and TRBJ2-7; D is ambiguous. The source of this sequence is a woman aged 18-35 years with glioma. Some clones in this sample may be carry-over from other donors' samples. The CDR3 spells CASSLARPTYEQYF. CDR3 coding DNA: TGCGCCAGCAGCTTGGCCAGGCCCACCTACGAGCAGTACTTC.